Sequencing of this T cell receptor (beta chain) was carried out in a study of shared clonotypes between healthy human individuals. Clones were sequenced by immunoSEQ multiplex PCR, and TCRdb holds only the in-frame ones, with some missing. The sample includes more than 2 million clones, 93% of them seen just once. Trimming cost V 1 base and J 1 base, with 7 bases left between them. Germline V gene lookup returns CDR1 SGHTA and CDR2 FQGNSA. This CDR3 comprises 14 residues. Terminally differentiated effector memory CD45RA+ cells were left out of the naive CD8 fraction, which was CD45RO-negative and positively selected for CCR7. About this clone: Within the sample, other DNA sequences also encode this same CDR3.

The clonotype originates from a man aged 18 to 29 in good health. Some clones in this sample may be carry-over from other donors' samples. This chain connects TRBV7-2 to TRBJ2-5; D remains ambiguous. Sequenced: naive CD8+ T cells from PBMCs. This CDR3 is CASSLVGGQETQYF. The CDR3 coding sequence is TGTGCCAGCAGCTTAGTGGGCGGCCAAGAGACCCAGTACTTC.